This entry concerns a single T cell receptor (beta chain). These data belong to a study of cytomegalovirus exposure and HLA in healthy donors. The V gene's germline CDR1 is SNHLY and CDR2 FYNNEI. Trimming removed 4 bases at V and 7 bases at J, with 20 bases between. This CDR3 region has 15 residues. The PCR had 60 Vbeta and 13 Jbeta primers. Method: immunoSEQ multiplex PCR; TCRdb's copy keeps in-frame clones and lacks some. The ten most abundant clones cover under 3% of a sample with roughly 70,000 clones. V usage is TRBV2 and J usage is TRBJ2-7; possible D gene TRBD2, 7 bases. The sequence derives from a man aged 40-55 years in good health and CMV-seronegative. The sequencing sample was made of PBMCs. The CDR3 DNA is TGTGCCAGCAGTGTCCCACGGGGGGCCTCTGGTGAGCAGTACTTC. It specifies CASSVPRGASGEQYF.